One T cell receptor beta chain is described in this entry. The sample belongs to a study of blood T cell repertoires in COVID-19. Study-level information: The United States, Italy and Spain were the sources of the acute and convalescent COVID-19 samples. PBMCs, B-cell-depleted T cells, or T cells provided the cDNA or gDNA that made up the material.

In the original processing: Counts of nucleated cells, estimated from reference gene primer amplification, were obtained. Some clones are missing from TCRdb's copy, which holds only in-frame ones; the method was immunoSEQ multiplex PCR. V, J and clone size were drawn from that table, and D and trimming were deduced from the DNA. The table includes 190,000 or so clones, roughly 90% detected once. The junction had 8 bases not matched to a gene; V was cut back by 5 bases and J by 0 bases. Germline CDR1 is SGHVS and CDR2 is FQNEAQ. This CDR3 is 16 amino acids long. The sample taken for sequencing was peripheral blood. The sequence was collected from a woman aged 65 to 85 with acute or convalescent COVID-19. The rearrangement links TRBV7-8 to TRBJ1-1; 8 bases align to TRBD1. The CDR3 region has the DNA TGTGCCAGCAGCCTTGGACAGGGACCCATGAACACTGAAGCTTTCTTT. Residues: CASSLGQGPMNTEAFF.